This TCR beta chain comes out of a study of control samples from healthy donors and cancer patients. This CDR3 has 16 amino acids. V dropped 3 bases and J dropped 0 bases, with 9 bases sitting between them. CDR1 and CDR2 from the germline V gene are LNHDA and SQIVND (reference sequence). The method was immunoSEQ multiplex PCR; TCRdb's version includes in-frame clones alone and lacks a portion of them. The profile shows about 130,000 clones, around 92% of them singletons. Sequenced material: blood. The chain carries TRBV19 and TRBJ2-6; no clear D. This TCR derives from a woman aged 50 to 60 in good health. In DNA form, the CDR3 reads TGTGCCAGTAGTATTACCTTATCCTCTGGGGCCAACGTCCTGACTTTC. As protein: CASSITLSSGANVLTF.